This T cell receptor beta chain was found in a study of cytomegalovirus exposure and HLA in healthy donors. At the level of the study: Inside one of the first data releases sat about 85 million unique TCRs taken from HLA-typed donors.

Primers: 60 Vbeta forward and 13 Jbeta reverse. Clones were sequenced by immunoSEQ multiplex PCR, and TCRdb holds only the in-frame ones, with some missing. The sample lists about 160,000 clones, roughly 80% occurring once. To note about this clone: What it recognizes is unknown.

Study results and limitations: Later on, an analysis tied approximately 17,000 TCR beta sequences to HLA alleles at 0.05 false discovery rate.

Healthy bone marrow donors made up the donor group. Unmatched junction bases numbered 6, after V lost 6 bases and J lost 3 bases. This CDR3 has 15 amino acids. Germline V gene data show CDR1 as SGDLS and CDR2 as YYNGEE. This TCR came from a male donor in good health and CMV-seronegative. Sequencing used PBMCs. The J gene is TRBJ2-1, the V gene TRBV9, with 10 nucleotides matching TRBD2. The CDR3 nucleotides read TGTGCCAGCACCTACGGACTAGCGGACTACAATGAGCAGTTCTTC. It yields the protein CASTYGLADYNEQFF.